The 32 T cell receptor beta chains presented below share a single source sample, sequenced in a study of identical twins (dated by TCRdb to the mid-2010s). Library method: 5' RACE. TCRdb lists the instrument as Illumina HiSeq 2000. The raw public reads went through TCRdb reprocessing: fastp at Q25, MiXCR clone calling, in-frame beta chains kept. CDR3 protein sequences are deduplicated, and each keeps its most common genes and DNA. Here the sample has approximately 410,000 distinct CDR3 sequences; approximately 18% occur a single time. The ten largest clones take up approximately 12% of the sample. The sequencing sample was made of naive T cells sorted from blood. The cell subset or site label, read with the paper, signifies: cells isolated with a human naive T-cell isolation kit. All receptors derive from a man over 45 in good health.

This chain joins TRBV7-2 and TRBJ2-5; D call uncertain. Trimming stripped 4 bases from V and 5 bases from J, with 14 bases between. The CDR3 is made up of 14 amino acids. CDR1 SGHTA and CDR2 FQGNSA come from the germline V gene. CDR3 region: CASSSMKGRETQYF. The CDR3, as DNA: TGTGCCAGCAGCTCAATGAAAGGCCGGGAGACCCAGTACTTC. Filled out from reference TRBV7-2 and TRBJ2-5, the complete variable domain reads GAGVSQSPSNKVTEKGKDVELRCDPISGHTALYWYRQSLGQGLEFLIYFQGNSAPDKSGLPSDRFSAERTGGSVSTLTIQRTQQEDSAVYLCASSSMKGRETQYFGPGTRLLVL.

V usage is TRBV15 and J usage is TRBJ2-3, with TRBD1 matching 8 bases. CDR1 is LNHNV and CDR2 is YYDKDF in the germline V gene (reference sequence). With 1 base clipped from V and 3 bases from J, the junction kept 6 bases outside the gene matches. The length of the CDR3 is 16 residues. The DNA of the CDR3 is TGTGCCACCAGCAGAGGACTACAGGGGGGAACAGATACGCAGTATTTT. It translates to CATSRGLQGGTDTQYF.

This clonotype was seen repeatedly, ten times or more. The chain carries TRBV5-1 and TRBJ1-5, with 9 bases lining up with TRBD1. Germline trimming cut 4 bases from V and 6 bases from J; bases unmatched to any gene: 8. CDR1 is SGHRS and CDR2 is YFSETQ in the germline V gene. There are 15 residues in the CDR3. The CDR3 DNA sequence: TGCGCCAGCAGCCCCGGGACAGGGTTTGGTCAGCCCCAGCATTTT. Its translation: CASSPGTGFGQPQHF.

This clonotype came up many times. The CDR3: CASRRLAVIAETQYF. DNA for the CDR3: TGTGCCAGCAGACGACTAGCGGTGATCGCGGAGACCCAGTACTTC. V usage is TRBV3-1 and J usage is TRBJ2-5; 9 bases agree with TRBD2. Trimming took 6 bases from V and 5 from J; bases not matched to a gene: 10. Germline-derived CDR1 and CDR2 are LGHDT and YNNKEL (reference sequence). This CDR3 is 15 amino acids long.

This clonotype appeared many times. This chain links TRBV5-1 with TRBJ1-1; D gene unclear. The CDR3 is made up of 13 amino acids. The V end was cut by 7 bases, the J end by 4 bases, with 14 bases between. Germline V gene sequence: CDR1 SGHRS, CDR2 YFSETQ. The CDR3 reads CASDEGLGTEAFF. The CDR3 nucleotides read TGCGCCAGCGACGAGGGTTTGGGCACTGAAGCTTTCTTT.

This clonotype was seen at least ten times. V is TRBV27 and J is TRBJ2-1; no reliable D call. This CDR3 has 13 amino acids. Germline V gives CDR1 MNHEY, CDR2 SMNVEV (reference sequence). Trimming pared 3 bases from V and 8 bases from J, leaving 11 bases between. CDR3 sequence (DNA): TGTGCCAGCAGTTTTTTAGGGAAAGATGAGCAGTTCTTC. Residues: CASSFLGKDEQFF.

The chain is built from TRBV27 and TRBJ2-7; a possible D gene is TRBD1 (6 bases). V lost 6 bases and J 1 base, leaving 19 bases between the germline ends. The length of the CDR3 is 16 residues. Germline V lookup: CDR1 MNHEY, CDR2 SMNVEV (reference sequence). The CDR3 DNA is TGTGCCAGCAGCCACATAGGGTACAGGGAGTCCTACGAGCAGTACTTC. Protein product: CASSHIGYRESYEQYF.

The genes are TRBV6-2 or TRBV6-3 and TRBJ2-3, with a tentative D call TRBD1 (5 bases). The CDR3 length is 17 residues. The V and J ends lost 1 base and 0 bases respectively, with 14 bases between them. Germline CDR1 is MNHEY and CDR2 is SVGEGT. For the CDR3, the DNA is TGTGCCAGCAGTTACTTTTTAGGGGCTAGTAGCACAGATACGCAGTATTTT. Translation gives CASSYFLGASSTDTQYF.

Only a few counts were recorded for this clonotype. The chain recombines TRBV5-1 with TRBJ1-1, with D unclear. CDR3 length: 15 amino acids. Looked up from germline, CDR1 is SGHRS and CDR2 is YFSETQ. V lost 3 bases to trimming and J lost 2 bases, with 14 bases between them. CDR3: CASSSWVGYNTEAFF. In nucleotides, the CDR3 is TGCGCCAGCAGCTCTTGGGTGGGTTACAACACTGAAGCTTTCTTT.

This chain connects TRBV5-1 to TRBJ1-4, with 12 positions matching TRBD1. From germline, CDR1 is SGHRS and CDR2 YFSETQ. J gave up 8 bases and V 3 bases, and 11 bases lay outside the gene matches. CDR3 length: 17 residues. The CDR3: CASSSSPGQGALEKLFF. In DNA form, the CDR3 reads TGCGCCAGCAGCTCTTCACCGGGACAGGGGGCCCTGGAAAAACTGTTTTTT.

In its sample, this clonotype was seen many times. V gene TRBV27 combines with J gene TRBJ2-7; D call uncertain. The germline V gene has CDR1 MNHEY and CDR2 SMNVEV (reference sequence). This CDR3 has 13 residues. Trimming stripped 2 bases from V and 3 bases from J, with 8 bases between. The CDR3 loop is CASSLTGYYEQYF. The DNA for the CDR3 is TGTGCCAGCAGTTTAACTGGGTACTACGAGCAGTACTTC.

This clonotype was observed at least ten times. The V and J genes are TRBV5-1 and TRBJ1-5; D is ambiguous. CDR3 size: 14 residues. Germline V gene lookup returns CDR1 SGHRS and CDR2 YFSETQ. Trimming cost V 0 bases and J 3 bases, with 7 bases left between them. The CDR3: CASSLGGINQPQHF. In DNA form, the CDR3 reads TGCGCCAGCAGCTTGGGAGGGATCAATCAGCCCCAGCATTTT.

This clonotype was recorded a few times. The V gene is TRBV4-1, the J gene TRBJ2-3; no reliable D call. The CDR3 has 14 residues. V lost 3 bases to trimming and J lost 5 bases, with 12 bases between them. CDR1 and CDR2 (germline): MGHRA, YSYEKL. The CDR3 sequence is CASSQRRAIDTQYF. The CDR3, as DNA: TGCGCCAGCAGCCAGAGGAGAGCAATAGATACGCAGTATTTT.

This clonotype was observed a handful of times. The CDR3 bases are TGTGCCAGCAGCTTAGATCATCCAGGGGGAGGCACAGATACGCAGTATTTT. Protein product: CASSLDHPGGGTDTQYF. The J gene is TRBJ2-3, the V gene TRBV11-2; TRBD1 agrees at 7 bases. The germline V gene encodes CDR1 SGHAT and CDR2 FQNNGV. J was trimmed by 1 base and V by 0 bases; bases with no gene match: 7. This CDR3 is built from 17 residues.

The chain joins TRBV12-3 or TRBV12-4 to TRBJ2-3; weak D call: TRBD1 (9 bases). CDR3 length: 20 amino acids. V lost 3 bases and J lost 3, with 28 bases in between. Here the CDR3 reads CASSFGLTGGRLALTDTQYF. CDR3 DNA: TGTGCCAGCAGTTTCGGGTTGACAGGGGGAAGACTAGCGTTGACAGATACGCAGTATTTT.

The CDR3 is CASSYARDTPYEQYF. The CDR3 DNA sequence: TGTGCCAGCAGTTACGCCCGGGACACTCCCTACGAGCAGTACTTC. The V call is TRBV6-5, the J call TRBJ2-7; D is possibly TRBD1 (6 bases). The length of the CDR3 is 15 residues. Germline CDR1 MNHEY, CDR2 SVGAGI. Trimming took 2 bases from V and 2 from J, leaving 13 bases between them.

This clonotype was detected many times. The chain recombines TRBV29-1 with TRBJ2-1, with a weak D call TRBD2 (6 bases). Germline V gives CDR1 SQVTM, CDR2 ANQGSEA. The V end was cut by 8 bases, the J end by 5 bases, with 22 bases between. This CDR3 contains 15 residues. The CDR3 bases are TGCAGCTATATGGTGACACCTTGGGAGGACAATGAGCAGTTCTTC. This gives the protein CSYMVTPWEDNEQFF.

The chain links TRBV3-1 to TRBJ2-7; no definite D call. From germline, CDR1 is LGHDT and CDR2 YNNKEL (reference sequence). V lost 6 bases and J 0 bases, leaving 15 bases between the germline ends. The CDR3 contains 15 residues. The chain's CDR3 is CASSRTDGPSYEQYF. As DNA, the CDR3 is TGTGCCAGCAGTAGAACGGATGGACCCTCCTACGAGCAGTACTTC.

This clonotype was observed a handful of times. The J gene is TRBJ1-4, the V gene TRBV15, with D uncertain. With 1 base removed from V and 7 bases from J, the gap between germline ends came to 16 bases. The germline V gene encodes CDR1 LNHNV and CDR2 YYDKDF (reference sequence). This CDR3 is built from 16 residues. Here the CDR3 reads CATSRAHTGEREKLFF. DNA for the CDR3: TGTGCCACCAGCAGAGCCCATACCGGAGAACGTGAAAAACTGTTTTTT.

This clonotype was observed many times. The chain carries TRBV4-3 and TRBJ1-4, with TRBD1 identical over 10 bases. CDR3 length: 16 amino acids. Per the germline V gene, CDR1 is LGHNA and CDR2 is YSLEER. Trimming took 3 bases from V and 8 from J; bases not matched to a gene: 9. CDR3 loop: CASSHLLTGGEEKLFF. As DNA, the CDR3 is TGCGCCAGCAGCCACCTCCTGACAGGGGGCGAAGAAAAACTGTTTTTT.

This clonotype has ten or more counts. The chain carries TRBV4-1 and TRBJ2-5, with TRBD1 matching 7 bases. Germline assignment: CDR1 MGHRA and CDR2 YSYEKL. The J segment lost 4 bases and the V segment lost 2 bases, leaving 7 bases of the junction unmatched. The CDR3 runs 15 residues. CDR3 DNA sequence: TGCGCCAGCAGCCAATCCGGGACAGACCGAGAGACCCAGTACTTC. Translation: CASSQSGTDRETQYF.

This clonotype turned up a few times. The chain carries TRBV27 and TRBJ2-4; tentative D call: TRBD2 (6 bases). The germline V gene encodes CDR1 MNHEY and CDR2 SMNVEV (reference sequence). Trimming left V 2 bases short and J 4 bases short, with 9 bases between. This CDR3 has 14 residues. The CDR3, as DNA: TGTGCCAGCAGTTTACGGGGGACGAAAAACATTCAGTACTTC. Protein product: CASSLRGTKNIQYF.

This clonotype was picked up a small number of times. This chain uses TRBV12-3 or TRBV12-4 with TRBJ2-1; D not certain. The CDR3 spans 11 residues. The V and J ends lost 3 bases and 8 bases respectively, with 5 bases between them. CDR3 in amino acids: CASSFRHEQFF. For the CDR3, the DNA is TGTGCCAGCAGTTTTCGGCATGAGCAGTTCTTC.

In this sample, this clonotype turned up many times. The chain recombines TRBV27 with TRBJ2-7; 7 bases align to TRBD1. The trim removed 5 bases at V and 6 bases at J, leaving 4 bases unmatched. This CDR3 is 12 amino acids long. Looked up from germline, CDR1 is MNHEY and CDR2 is SMNVEV (reference sequence). The CDR3 DNA is TGTGCCAGCAGTCCATACAGGGGCGAGCAGTACTTC. It codes for CASSPYRGEQYF.

This clonotype was seen once. The chain has TRBV15 and TRBJ1-4; D not certain. Germline lookup yields CDR1 LNHNV and CDR2 YYDKDF (reference sequence). The CDR3 is made up of 14 amino acids. V was shortened by 1 base and J by 8 bases, with 11 bases between the two germline ends. CDR3 DNA: TGTGCCACCAGCAGAGGGGGAGGATACGAAAAACTGTTTTTT. Its translation is CATSRGGGYEKLFF.

This clonotype was picked up many times. The V gene is TRBV20-1, the J gene TRBJ2-2; D is perhaps TRBD1 (5 bases). Trimming left V 5 bases short and J 6 bases short, with 13 bases between. The CDR3 is 13 amino acids. Germline V lookup: CDR1 DFQATT, CDR2 SNEGSKA (reference sequence). CDR3 sequence: CSAPSSGPGELFF. CDR3 DNA: TGCAGTGCTCCTTCCTCAGGGCCCGGGGAGCTGTTTTTT.

This clonotype was seen ten or more times. V is TRBV7-2 and J is TRBJ1-2; D is unclear. Looked up from germline, CDR1 is SGHTA and CDR2 is FQGNSA. The V and J ends lost 1 base and 4 bases respectively, with 16 bases between them. This CDR3 region has 16 residues. CDR3 region: CASSLVLDSSLYGYTF. CDR3 coding DNA: TGTGCCAGCAGCTTAGTCCTAGACTCTAGCCTCTATGGCTACACCTTC.

This clonotype was detected ten times or more. The chain is built from TRBV5-1 and TRBJ2-5; D is possibly TRBD2 (5 bases). Germline-derived CDR1 and CDR2 are SGHRS and YFSETQ. The CDR3 contains 13 residues. Trimming left V 2 bases short and J 0 bases short, with 5 bases between. The CDR3 DNA reads TGCGCCAGCAGCTTCGGGGACCAAGAGACCCAGTACTTC. This gives the protein CASSFGDQETQYF. The full variable domain, rest sourced from reference TRBV5-1 and TRBJ2-5, is KAGVTQTPRYLIKTRGQQVTLSCSPISGHRSVSWYQQTPGQGLQFLFEYFSETQRNKGNFPGRFSGRQFSNSRSEMNVSTLELGDSALYLCASSFGDQETQYFGPGTRLLVL.

The chain links TRBV25-1 to TRBJ2-2; D gene uncertain. The germline gives CDR1 MGHDK, CDR2 SYGVNS. V was clipped by 1 base and J by 1 base, with 4 bases between them. The CDR3 contains 14 residues. The CDR3 sequence: CASSESRNTGELFF. CDR3 DNA: TGTGCCAGCAGTGAATCCAGGAACACCGGGGAGCTGTTTTTT.

This clonotype showed up just a few times. The chain recombines TRBV18 with TRBJ2-1; 9 positions agree with TRBD2. The CDR3 loop spans 15 amino acids. Unmatched junction bases numbered 8, after V lost 1 base and J lost 10 bases. Germline values: CDR1 KGHSH, CDR2 LQKENI. The CDR3 coding sequence is TGTGCCAGCTCACCACGGACTAGCGTGTTAACGGAGCAGTTCTTC. It codes for CASSPRTSVLTEQFF.

There are many counts of this clonotype. The rearrangement links TRBV4-3 to TRBJ2-3; D unclear. V was clipped by 0 bases and J by 10 bases, with 8 bases between them. The CDR3 has 12 amino acids. Germline V CDR1 and CDR2: LGHNA, YSLEER. CDR3 sequence reads: CASSQDRVAQYF. The DNA for the CDR3 is TGCGCCAGCAGCCAAGACCGGGTAGCGCAGTATTTT.

This clonotype was picked up one time. V gene TRBV6-5 combines with J gene TRBJ2-2; 13 bases map to TRBD2. The CDR3 covers 15 residues. The junction had 5 bases not matched to a gene; V was cut back by 7 bases and J by 6 bases. The germline gives CDR1 MNHEY, CDR2 SVGAGI. The CDR3 DNA is TGTGCCAGCAAGTCACTAGCGGGAGGGGCCGGGGAGCTGTTTTTT. Translated, it gives CASKSLAGGAGELFF.